This entry lists 30 T cell receptor beta chains sequenced from one sample in a study of T cell changes during pregnancy in multiple sclerosis. Sequencing used immunoSEQ multiplex PCR; TCRdb keeps in-frame clones, though not all of them. The table has approximately 100,000 clones, roughly 92% seen once. Specimen: peripheral blood, collected in the second trimester of pregnancy. The receptors were sampled from a female donor with multiple sclerosis, enrolled in a pregnancy study.

V usage is TRBV10-3 and J usage is TRBJ1-1; 8 positions agree with TRBD1. Germline values: CDR1 ENHRY, CDR2 SYGVKD. The CDR3 loop spans 14 amino acids. J gave up 0 bases and V 7 bases, and 4 bases lay outside the gene matches. The DNA for the CDR3 is TGTGCCATCAAGGGACAGGTAATGAACACTGAAGCTTTCTTT. Its protein product is CAIKGQVMNTEAFF.

The CDR3: CASSDGVAEQFF. CDR3 nucleotides: TGTGCCAGCAGCGACGGGGTGGCTGAGCAGTTCTTC. The V and J genes are TRBV9 and TRBJ2-1, with a weak D call TRBD2 (5 bases). CDR3 size: 12 residues. Germline V lookup: CDR1 SGDLS, CDR2 YYNGEE. Trimming shortened V by 3 bases and J by 9 bases, and 10 bases separated the two germline ends.

This rearrangement joins TRBV7-9 to TRBJ2-1; 8 bases line up with TRBD2. The germline V gene encodes CDR1 SEHNR and CDR2 FQNEAQ (reference sequence). The V segment lost 5 bases and the J segment 4 bases; nucleotides outside the gene matches: 13. CDR3 length: 17 amino acids. CDR3 bases: TGTGCCAGCAGCCTTACCCAGGCGGGAGGACGTTACAATGAGCAGTTCTTC. This encodes CASSLTQAGGRYNEQFF.

This clone appeared a single time. V gene TRBV15 combines with J gene TRBJ1-2; unclear D gene. The germline V and J ends were trimmed by 0 bases and 4 bases, with 9 bases remaining between them. Germline CDR1 LNHNV, CDR2 YYDKDF (reference sequence). The CDR3 is made up of 14 amino acids. The CDR3 sequence is CATSRDRQAYGYTF. The CDR3 bases are TGTGCCACCAGCAGAGATCGCCAAGCCTATGGCTACACCTTC. The complete variable domain, with remaining parts taken from reference TRBV15 and TRBJ1-2, reads DAMVIQNPRYQVTQFGKPVTLSCSQTLNHNVMYWYQQKSSQAPKLLFHYYDKDFNNEADTPDNFQSRRPNTSFCFLDIRSPGLGDTAMYLCATSRDRQAYGYTFGSGTRLTVV.

The table lists this clone with a count of one. The chain employs TRBV30 and TRBJ2-7; D is perhaps TRBD1 (6 bases). V lost 1 base and J lost 4, with 11 bases in between. The CDR3 has 13 amino acids. Germline V gene data show CDR1 as GTSNPN and CDR2 as SVGIG (reference sequence). The chain's CDR3 is CAWSGTGLYEQYF. CDR3 in DNA: TGTGCCTGGAGTGGAACAGGGCTGTACGAGCAGTACTTC.

The chain employs TRBV10-3 and TRBJ2-3; TRBD2 aligns across 7 bases. J lost 1 base, V lost 2 bases, and 9 bases had no gene match. Looked up from germline, CDR1 is ENHRY and CDR2 is SYGVKD. The CDR3 has 17 amino acids. As DNA, the CDR3 is TGTGCCATCAGTGAGGGAAGGCTAGCGGCCCGCACAGATACGCAGTATTTT. As protein: CAISEGRLAARTDTQYF.

The count of this clone is one. This rearrangement joins TRBV19 to TRBJ2-7, with D unclear. CDR3 length: 14 amino acids. The V and J ends lost 7 bases and 3 bases respectively, with 16 bases between them. The germline V gene has CDR1 LNHDA and CDR2 SQIVND (reference sequence). The CDR3 DNA reads TGTGCCAGTATCCTCTCTAGTCCCTACTACGAGCAGTACTTC. Amino acid sequence: CASILSSPYYEQYF. Supplemented by reference TRBV19 and TRBJ2-7, the full variable domain reads DGGITQSPKYLFRKEGQNVTLSCEQNLNHDAMYWYRQDPGQGLRLIYYSQIVNDFQKGDIAEGYSVSREKKESFPLTVTSAQKNPTAFYLCASILSSPYYEQYFGPGTRLTVT.

This chain links TRBV28 with TRBJ1-3, with D possibly being TRBD1 (6 bases). V was cut by 6 bases and J by 0 bases, with 15 bases left in between. Germline-derived CDR1 and CDR2 are MDHEN and SYDVKM. The CDR3 totals 16 residues. For the CDR3, the DNA is TGTGCCAGCAGCAGACTCCCAGGGGACTCTGGAAACACCATATATTTT. It codes for CASSRLPGDSGNTIYF.

The V gene is TRBV4-2, the J gene TRBJ2-1, with 10 bases matching TRBD2. V lost 4 bases, J lost 7 bases, and 4 bases stayed unmatched. CDR3 length: 14 residues. Germline V gene data show CDR1 as LGHNA and CDR2 as YNFKEQ. The CDR3: CASSRGGLANEQFF. CDR3 in DNA: TGTGCCAGCAGCCGGGGGGGACTAGCGAATGAGCAGTTCTTC.

To note about this clone: A read error may account for a junction end that differs from germline. This chain joins TRBV4-1 and TRBJ2-5, with D perhaps TRBD1 (6 bases). Germline V CDR1 and CDR2: MGHRA, YSYEKL. CDR3 length equals 16 residues. DNA for the CDR3: TGTGCCAGCAGCCCGGAACACAGGGCTTACCAAGAGACCCAGTACTTC. This sequence encodes CASSPEHRAYQETQYF.

This rearrangement joins TRBV5-6 to TRBJ2-4; 11 bases fit TRBD1. Per germline, CDR1 SGHDT and CDR2 YYEEEE. CDR3 length: 17 residues. The J segment lost 3 bases and the V segment lost 4 bases, leaving 9 bases of the junction unmatched. In DNA, the CDR3 is TGTGCCAGCAGCCCCACTAGGACAGGGGGCTACAAAAACATTCAGTACTTC. Translated: CASSPTRTGGYKNIQYF.

The chain combines TRBV7-9 with TRBJ1-3, with 7 bases that match TRBD1. The ends lost 8 bases at V and 4 bases at J; junction bases unmatched: 14. Germline CDR1 reads SEHNR; CDR2 reads FQNEAQ (reference sequence). The CDR3 is made up of 16 amino acids. The CDR3 DNA reads as TGTGCCAGCGGTACAGGGGCATCCCTTCACGGAAACACCATATATTTT. Translated: CASGTGASLHGNTIYF.

This clone was observed a single time. The V gene is TRBV5-3, the J gene TRBJ1-6; no clear D gene. TRBV5-3 is assigned to the ORF class and has an uncertain function. CDR3 size: 20 residues. V was cut by 0 bases and J by 0 bases, with 19 bases left in between. The CDR3 protein is CARSLAGKETLSSYNSPLHF. CDR3 nucleotide sequence: TGTGCCAGAAGCTTGGCCGGGAAGGAGACCCTTAGCTCCTATAATTCACCCCTCCACTTT.

The genes are TRBV7-9 and TRBJ1-1, with 9 bases that match TRBD1. Germline CDR1 SEHNR, CDR2 FQNEAQ (reference sequence). The CDR3 is made up of 13 amino acids. Unmatched junction bases numbered 0, after V lost 3 bases and J lost 4 bases. CDR3 sequence: CASSLDRGTEAFF. DNA of the CDR3: TGTGCCAGCAGCTTGGACAGGGGCACTGAAGCTTTCTTT.

The rearrangement links TRBV11-3 to TRBJ2-3; D ambiguous. Germline V gives CDR1 SGHNT, CDR2 YENEEA. This CDR3 is built from 13 residues. Trimming took off 0 bases at V and 3 bases at J, with 4 bases between the two ends. The CDR3 DNA reads as TGTGCCAGCAGCTTAGATCTAACAGATACGCAGTATTTT. Protein product: CASSLDLTDTQYF.

The V and J genes are TRBV6-1 and TRBJ1-2; 9 bases agree with TRBD1. This CDR3 is 12 amino acids long. Germline assignment: CDR1 MNHNS and CDR2 SASEGT. J lost 5 bases, V lost 6 bases, and 1 base had no gene match. CDR3 amino acids: CASSGTGYGYTF. CDR3 nucleotides: TGTGCCAGCAGCGGGACAGGGTATGGCTACACCTTC.

The chain combines TRBV2 with TRBJ2-7, with TRBD1 as a possible D gene (5 bases). The CDR3 is 14 amino acids. V was clipped by 2 bases and J by 7 bases, with 15 bases between them. CDR1 SNHLY and CDR2 FYNNEI come from the germline V gene. CDR3: CASSEQGPSGEQYF. Here the CDR3 DNA reads TGTGCCAGCAGTGAACAGGGTCCCTCTGGGGAGCAGTACTTC. Supplemented by reference TRBV2 and TRBJ2-7, the full variable domain reads EPEVTQTPSHQVTQMGQEVILRCVPISNHLYFYWYRQILGQKVEFLVSFYNNEISEKSEIFDDQFSVERPDGSNFTLKIRSTKLEDSAMYFCASSEQGPSGEQYFGPGTRLTVT.

V is TRBV10-3 and J is TRBJ1-1, with TRBD1 identical over 7 bases. V shed 6 bases, J shed 1 base, and the junction held 8 bases outside the gene matches. The CDR3 covers 15 residues. The germline V gene encodes CDR1 ENHRY and CDR2 SYGVKD. The CDR3 sequence: CAIRSTGQRNTEAFF. In DNA form, the CDR3 reads TGTGCCATCAGGTCGACAGGGCAGCGGAACACTGAAGCTTTCTTT.

This clone was seen just once. The CDR3 DNA sequence: TGCGCCAGCAGCTTGGGGGGCGGGGGCCGACAAGAGACCCAGTACTTC. It specifies CASSLGGGGRQETQYF. The chain has TRBV5-1 and TRBJ2-5; possibly TRBD2 for D (7 bases). The CDR3 is 16 amino acids. Germline V gene sequence: CDR1 SGHRS, CDR2 YFSETQ. Trimming left V 0 bases short and J 2 bases short, with 14 bases between.

CDR3 loop: CASDRQGDWETQYF. DNA for the CDR3: TGTGCCAGCGACCGACAGGGGGATTGGGAGACCCAGTACTTC. This chain links TRBV5-4 with TRBJ2-5, with 9 bases fitting TRBD1. The junction had 9 bases not matched to a gene; V was cut back by 7 bases and J by 5 bases. CDR1 and CDR2 (germline): SGHNT, YYREEE (reference sequence). The CDR3 is 14 amino acids. Together with reference TRBV5-4 and TRBJ2-5, the CDR3 gives the full variable domain: ETGVTQSPTHLIKTRGQQVTLRCSSQSGHNTVSWYQQALGQGPQFIFQYYREEENGRGNFPPRFSGLQFPNYSSELNVNALELDDSALYLCASDRQGDWETQYFGPGTRLLVL.

V and J are TRBV9 and TRBJ1-2; 10 nucleotides align to TRBD1. The V and J ends lost 0 bases and 7 bases, in that order; junction bases with no gene match: 12. The CDR3 loop spans 17 amino acids. Germline lookup yields CDR1 SGDLS and CDR2 YYNGEE. The CDR3 region is CASSVATGTGDFGGYTF. The DNA for the CDR3 is TGTGCCAGCAGCGTAGCTACCGGGACAGGGGATTTCGGTGGCTACACCTTC.

This chain uses TRBV28 with TRBJ2-3, with 7 bases lining up with TRBD1. The CDR3 covers 15 residues. Germline V gives CDR1 MDHEN, CDR2 SYDVKM. With 8 bases clipped from V and 1 base from J, the junction kept 9 bases outside the gene matches. CDR3 coding DNA: TGTGCCAGCGGTGTCCGGGACAGTCGCACAGATACGCAGTATTTT. Its translation is CASGVRDSRTDTQYF.

This clone was observed once. The chain combines TRBV19 with TRBJ2-4, with TRBD1 as a possible D gene (6 bases). CDR1 and CDR2 (germline): LNHDA, SQIVND (reference sequence). V was pared by 7 bases and J by 15 bases, with 25 bases between. This CDR3 has 14 residues. CDR3 DNA sequence: TGTGCCAGTACCGCGTTGGGACGGGACACCCGTTGGTACTTC. This codes for CASTALGRDTRWYF.

The V and J genes are TRBV5-1 and TRBJ2-7; D perhaps matches TRBD2 (7 bases). This CDR3 contains 14 residues. Trimming removed 6 bases from V and 3 bases from J, with 16 bases in between. CDR1 and CDR2 from the germline V gene are SGHRS and YFSETQ. The CDR3 region is CASKEAGQVYEQYF. CDR3 sequence (DNA): TGCGCCAGCAAGGAAGCGGGACAAGTCTACGAGCAGTACTTC.

The rearrangement links TRBV27 to TRBJ2-1; 7 nucleotides match TRBD2. This CDR3 is built from 15 residues. CDR1 and CDR2 from the germline V gene are MNHEY and SMNVEV (reference sequence). J gave up 9 bases and V 2 bases, and 10 bases lay outside the gene matches. The CDR3: CASSLAGAGIAEQFF. The DNA of the CDR3 is TGTGCCAGCAGTTTAGCGGGAGCCGGTATAGCTGAGCAGTTCTTC.

The chain combines TRBV6-5 with TRBJ1-2; D is unclear. With 2 bases removed from V and 4 bases from J, the gap between germline ends came to 5 bases. This CDR3 spans 12 amino acids. Germline values: CDR1 MNHEY, CDR2 SVGAGI. The CDR3 sequence is CASSYPGYGYTF. The CDR3 DNA is TGTGCCAGCAGTTACCCCGGCTATGGCTACACCTTC.

J is TRBJ1-2 and V is TRBV27; D is possibly TRBD1 (6 bases). Per the germline V gene, CDR1 is MNHEY and CDR2 is SMNVEV (reference sequence). The CDR3 contains 13 residues. V lost 4 bases, J lost 8 bases, and 14 bases lay in between. Here the CDR3 DNA reads TGTGCCAGCAGTTCTAACAGGGTTGACGGCTACACCTTC. Amino acid sequence: CASSSNRVDGYTF.

The V gene is TRBV7-2, the J gene TRBJ2-1, with a weak D call TRBD2 (5 bases). Trimming left V 2 bases short and J 9 bases short, with 11 bases between. The CDR3 consists of 13 residues. The germline V gene encodes CDR1 SGHTA and CDR2 FQGNSA. The CDR3 nucleotides read TGTGCCAGCAGCTTACCTAGCTTGGGTGAGCAGTTCTTC. It encodes CASSLPSLGEQFF.

The CDR3 loop reads CASSSGVGYNEQFF. The CDR3 region has the DNA TGTGCCAGCAGCTCCGGTGTCGGCTACAATGAGCAGTTCTTC. The V and J genes are TRBV7-8 and TRBJ2-1; D is unclear. CDR3 length equals 14 residues. CDR1 and CDR2 from the germline V gene are SGHVS and FQNEAQ. V was shortened by 4 bases and J by 3 bases, with 10 bases between the two germline ends.

The rearrangement links TRBV27 to TRBJ2-5; 13 bases align to TRBD2. This CDR3 has 18 amino acids. CDR1 MNHEY and CDR2 SMNVEV come from the germline V gene (reference sequence). V was pared by 5 bases and J by 5 bases, with 14 bases of the junction left unmatched. Here the CDR3 reads CASSPPGLAGPRWETQYF. The CDR3 DNA reads TGTGCCAGCAGTCCTCCGGGACTAGCGGGGCCTAGGTGGGAGACCCAGTACTTC.